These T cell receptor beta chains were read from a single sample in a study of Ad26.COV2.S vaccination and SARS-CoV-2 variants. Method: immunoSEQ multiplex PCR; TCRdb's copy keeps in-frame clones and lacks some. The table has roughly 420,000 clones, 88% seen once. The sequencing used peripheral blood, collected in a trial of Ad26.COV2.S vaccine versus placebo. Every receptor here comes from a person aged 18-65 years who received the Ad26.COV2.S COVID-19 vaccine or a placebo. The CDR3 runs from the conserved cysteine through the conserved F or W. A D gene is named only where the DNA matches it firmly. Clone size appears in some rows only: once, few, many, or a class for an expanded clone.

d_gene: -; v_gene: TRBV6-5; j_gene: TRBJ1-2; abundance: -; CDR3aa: CASWSYPSDGYTF; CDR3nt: TGTGCCAGCTGGAGTTACCCAAGCGATGGCTACACCTTC
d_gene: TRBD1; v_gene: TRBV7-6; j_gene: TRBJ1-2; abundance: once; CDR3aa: CASSLDGSGGGGYTF; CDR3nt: TGTGCCAGCAGCTTAGACGGGTCAGGGGGTGGTGGCTACACCTTC
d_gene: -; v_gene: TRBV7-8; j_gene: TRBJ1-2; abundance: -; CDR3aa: CASSLEPSSSRNYGYTF; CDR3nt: TGTGCCAGCAGCTTAGAACCCTCGAGCAGTCGGAACTATGGCTACACCTTC
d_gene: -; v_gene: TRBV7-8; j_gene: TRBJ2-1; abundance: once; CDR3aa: CASSYSRGAKDDEQFF; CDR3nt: TGTGCCAGCAGCTATAGTAGAGGGGCCAAAGACGATGAGCAGTTCTTC
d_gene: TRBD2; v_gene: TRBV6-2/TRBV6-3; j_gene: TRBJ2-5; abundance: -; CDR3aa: CASSYMGVASGAETQYF; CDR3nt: TGTGCCAGCAGTTACATGGGGGTTGCTAGCGGGGCAGAGACCCAGTACTTC
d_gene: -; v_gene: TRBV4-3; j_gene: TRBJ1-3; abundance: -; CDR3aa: CASSRAGVSGNTIYF; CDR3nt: TGCGCCAGCAGCCGCGCAGGGGTGTCTGGAAACACCATATATTTT
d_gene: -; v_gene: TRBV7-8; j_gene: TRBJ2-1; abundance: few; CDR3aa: CASSLDQGSYNEQFF; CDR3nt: TGTGCCAGCAGCTTAGACCAGGGGTCCTACAATGAGCAGTTCTTC
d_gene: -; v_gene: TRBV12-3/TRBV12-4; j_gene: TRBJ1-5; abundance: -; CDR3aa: CASSLQPNQPQHF; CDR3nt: TGTGCCAGCAGTTTACAGCCCAATCAGCCCCAGCATTTT
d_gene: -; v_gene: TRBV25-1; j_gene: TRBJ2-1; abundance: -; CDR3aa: CACAGLYEQFF; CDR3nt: TGTGCCTGCGCGGGGTTATATGAGCAGTTCTTC
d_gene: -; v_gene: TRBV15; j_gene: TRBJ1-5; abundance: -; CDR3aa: CATSRDTGSYQPQHF; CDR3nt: TGTGCCACCAGCAGAGATACCGGTTCCTATCAGCCCCAGCATTTT
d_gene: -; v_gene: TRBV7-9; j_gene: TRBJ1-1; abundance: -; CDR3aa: CASSFGAEAFF; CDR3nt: TGTGCCAGCAGCTTTGGAGCTGAAGCTTTCTTT
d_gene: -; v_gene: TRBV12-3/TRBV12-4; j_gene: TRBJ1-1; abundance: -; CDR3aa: CASSFSPDTEAFF; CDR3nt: TGTGCCAGCAGTTTTTCCCCGGACACTGAAGCTTTCTTT
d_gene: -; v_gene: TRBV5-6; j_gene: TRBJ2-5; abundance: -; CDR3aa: CASSLVQDQETQYF; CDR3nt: TGTGCCAGCAGCTTAGTTCAAGACCAAGAGACCCAGTACTTC
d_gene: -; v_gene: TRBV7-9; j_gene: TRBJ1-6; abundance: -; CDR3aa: CASSEFTKSGSPLHF; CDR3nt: TGTGCCAGCAGCGAGTTTACAAAGTCTGGTTCACCCCTCCACTTT
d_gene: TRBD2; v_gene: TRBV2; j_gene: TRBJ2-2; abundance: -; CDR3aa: CASGLAGDHTGELFF; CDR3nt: TGTGCCAGCGGACTAGCGGGGGACCACACCGGGGAGCTGTTTTTT
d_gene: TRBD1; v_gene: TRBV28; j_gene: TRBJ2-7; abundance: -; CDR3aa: CASSLPQGASYEQYF; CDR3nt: TGTGCCAGCAGTTTACCGCAGGGGGCTAGTTACGAGCAGTACTTC
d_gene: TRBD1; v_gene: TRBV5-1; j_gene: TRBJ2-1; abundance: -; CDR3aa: CASSQRTGNAEQFF; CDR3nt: TGCGCCAGCAGCCAGCGGACAGGGAATGCTGAGCAGTTCTTC
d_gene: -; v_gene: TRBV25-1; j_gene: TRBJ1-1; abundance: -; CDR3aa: CASGGPNTEAFF; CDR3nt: TGTGCCAGCGGGGGCCCGAACACTGAAGCTTTCTTT
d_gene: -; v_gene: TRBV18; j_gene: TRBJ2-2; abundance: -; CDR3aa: CASSPLWGSNTGELFF; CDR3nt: TGTGCCAGCTCACCCCTTTGGGGGTCGAACACCGGGGAGCTGTTTTTT
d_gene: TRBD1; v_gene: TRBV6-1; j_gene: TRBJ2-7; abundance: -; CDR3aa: CASSPTGDEQYF; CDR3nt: TGTGCCAGCAGTCCTACAGGGGACGAGCAGTACTTC
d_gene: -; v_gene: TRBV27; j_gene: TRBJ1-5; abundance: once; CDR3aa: CASSLSRDQPQHF; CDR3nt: TGTGCCAGCAGTTTGAGCCGGGATCAGCCCCAGCATTTT
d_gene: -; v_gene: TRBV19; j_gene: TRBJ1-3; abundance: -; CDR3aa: CASSVGATSGNTIYF; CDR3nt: TGTGCCAGTAGTGTGGGGGCCACCTCTGGAAACACCATATATTTT
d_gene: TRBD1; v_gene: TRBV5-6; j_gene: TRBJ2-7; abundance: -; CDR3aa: CASSGGTGGSYEQYF; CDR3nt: TGTGCCAGCAGCGGAGGGACAGGGGGCTCCTACGAGCAGTACTTC
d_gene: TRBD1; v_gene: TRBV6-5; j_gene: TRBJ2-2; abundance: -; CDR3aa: CASRLQGGTGELFF; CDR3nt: TGTGCCAGCAGATTACAGGGGGGTACCGGGGAGCTGTTTTTT
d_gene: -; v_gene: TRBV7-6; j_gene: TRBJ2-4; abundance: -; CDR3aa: CASSLVAFSAVGIQYF; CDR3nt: TGTGCCAGCAGCTTAGTTGCGTTTTCGGCGGTTGGCATTCAGTACTTC
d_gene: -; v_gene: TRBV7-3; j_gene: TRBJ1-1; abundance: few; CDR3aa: CASGPLGSTEAFF; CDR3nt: TGTGCCAGCGGCCCCCTGGGTTCCACTGAAGCTTTCTTT
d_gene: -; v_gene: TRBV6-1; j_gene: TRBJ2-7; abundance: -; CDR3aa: CASSDRTYEQYF; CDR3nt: TGTGCCAGCAGTGACAGAACCTACGAGCAGTACTTC
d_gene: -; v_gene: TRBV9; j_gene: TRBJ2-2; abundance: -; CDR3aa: CASSENTGELFF; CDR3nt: TGTGCCAGCAGCGAGAACACCGGGGAGCTGTTTTTT
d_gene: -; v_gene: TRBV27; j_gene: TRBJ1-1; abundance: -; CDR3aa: CASSPGTNTEAFF; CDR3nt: TGTGCCAGCAGTCCCGGGACCAACACTGAAGCTTTCTTT
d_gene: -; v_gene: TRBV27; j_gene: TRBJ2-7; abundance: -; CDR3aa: CASSYSGVNEQYF; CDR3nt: TGTGCCAGCAGTTACTCCGGGGTGAACGAGCAGTACTTC
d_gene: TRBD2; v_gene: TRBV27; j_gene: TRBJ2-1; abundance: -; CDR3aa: CASSLRLAGSNEQFF; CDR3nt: TGTGCCAGCAGTTTACGACTAGCGGGGAGCAATGAGCAGTTCTTC
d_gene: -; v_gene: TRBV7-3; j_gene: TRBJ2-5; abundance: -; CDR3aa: CASSSYPPDWETQYF; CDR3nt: TGTGCCAGCAGCTCGTATCCACCCGATTGGGAGACCCAGTACTTC
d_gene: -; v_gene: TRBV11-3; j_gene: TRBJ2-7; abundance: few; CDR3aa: CASSLVESEQYF; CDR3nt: TGTGCCAGCAGCTTAGTTGAAAGCGAGCAGTACTTC
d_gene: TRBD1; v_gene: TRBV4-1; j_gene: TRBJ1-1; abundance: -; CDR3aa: CASSQLGGADTEAFF; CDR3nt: TGCGCCAGCAGCCAATTAGGGGGCGCGGACACTGAAGCTTTCTTT
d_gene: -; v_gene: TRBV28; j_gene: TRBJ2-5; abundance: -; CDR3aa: CASRRTAQETQYF; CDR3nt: TGTGCCAGCCGTAGGACAGCCCAAGAGACCCAGTACTTC
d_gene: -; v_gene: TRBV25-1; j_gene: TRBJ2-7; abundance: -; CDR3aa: CASSSTGTRSSYEQYF; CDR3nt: TGTGCCAGCAGTTCGACCGGGACCCGGAGCTCCTACGAGCAGTACTTC
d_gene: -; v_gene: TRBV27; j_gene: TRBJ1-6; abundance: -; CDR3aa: CASSPTGERSYNSPLHF; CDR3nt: TGTGCCAGCAGCCCCACCGGGGAGAGGTCCTATAATTCACCCCTCCACTTT
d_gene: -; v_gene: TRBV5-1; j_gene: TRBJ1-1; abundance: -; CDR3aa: CASSFTSRAEAFF; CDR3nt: TGCGCCAGCAGCTTCACCTCGAGAGCTGAAGCTTTCTTT
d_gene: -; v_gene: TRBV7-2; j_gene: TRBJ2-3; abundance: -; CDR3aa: CASSLRGAGTDTQYF; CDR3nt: TGTGCCAGCAGCTTAAGAGGGGCTGGCACAGATACGCAGTATTTT
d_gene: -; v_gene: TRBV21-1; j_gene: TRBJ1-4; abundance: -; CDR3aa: CASNPLKRGPGNEKLFF; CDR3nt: TGTGCCAGCAACCCACTAAAACGGGGGCCGGGTAATGAAAAACTGTTTTTT
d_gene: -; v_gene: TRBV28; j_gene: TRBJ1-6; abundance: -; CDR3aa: CASRTTALGTYNSPLHF; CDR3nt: TGTGCCAGCAGAACAACAGCACTGGGCACCTATAATTCACCCCTCCACTTT
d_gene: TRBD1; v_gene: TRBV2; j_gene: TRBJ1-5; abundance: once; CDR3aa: CASRDREGQPQHF; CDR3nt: TGTGCCAGCAGGGACAGGGAAGGTCAGCCCCAGCATTTT
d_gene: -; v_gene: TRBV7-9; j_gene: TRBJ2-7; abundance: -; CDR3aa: CASSLDKSEQYF; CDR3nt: TGTGCCAGCAGCTTAGATAAGTCCGAGCAGTACTTC
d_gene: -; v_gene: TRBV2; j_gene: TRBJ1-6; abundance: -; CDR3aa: CASSEVTTLHF; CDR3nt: TGTGCCAGCAGTGAAGTCACCACCCTCCACTTT
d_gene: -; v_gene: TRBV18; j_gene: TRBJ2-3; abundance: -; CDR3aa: CASSPITSTDTQYF; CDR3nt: TGTGCCAGCTCACCGATCACCAGCACAGATACGCAGTATTTT
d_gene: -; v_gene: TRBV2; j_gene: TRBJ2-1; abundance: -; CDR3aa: CASSLREGNEQFF; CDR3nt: TGTGCCAGCAGTTTAAGAGAGGGGAATGAGCAGTTCTTC
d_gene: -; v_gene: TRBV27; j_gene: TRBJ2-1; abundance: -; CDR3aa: CASSSTGNSYNEQFF; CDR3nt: TGTGCCAGCAGTTCAACAGGTAACTCCTACAATGAGCAGTTCTTC
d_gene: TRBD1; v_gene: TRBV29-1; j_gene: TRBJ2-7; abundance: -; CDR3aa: CSAFSGTGGHEQYF; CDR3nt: TGCAGCGCCTTTTCCGGGACAGGGGGACACGAGCAGTACTTC
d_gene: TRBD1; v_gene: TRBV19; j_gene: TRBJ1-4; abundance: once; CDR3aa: CASSPPGQANEKLFF; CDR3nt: TGTGCCAGTAGTCCCCCGGGACAGGCAAATGAAAAACTGTTTTTT
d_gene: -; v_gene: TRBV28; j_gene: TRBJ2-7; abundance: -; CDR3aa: CASSLRESSYEQYF; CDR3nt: TGTGCCAGCAGTTTACGGGAGAGCTCCTACGAGCAGTACTTC